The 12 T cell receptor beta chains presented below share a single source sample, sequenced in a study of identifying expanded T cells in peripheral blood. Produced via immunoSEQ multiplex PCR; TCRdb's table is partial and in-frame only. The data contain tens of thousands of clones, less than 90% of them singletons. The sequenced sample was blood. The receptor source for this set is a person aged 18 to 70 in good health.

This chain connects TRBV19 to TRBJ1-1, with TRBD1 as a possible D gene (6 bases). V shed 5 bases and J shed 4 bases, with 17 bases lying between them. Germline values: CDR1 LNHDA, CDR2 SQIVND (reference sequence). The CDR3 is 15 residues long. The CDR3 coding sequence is TGTGCCAGTAGTCCCCTTTCGGGGGCGAGCACTGAAGCTTTCTTT. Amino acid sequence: CASSPLSGASTEAFF. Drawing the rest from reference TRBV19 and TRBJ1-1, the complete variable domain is DGGITQSPKYLFRKEGQNVTLSCEQNLNHDAMYWYRQDPGQGLRLIYYSQIVNDFQKGDIAEGYSVSREKKESFPLTVTSAQKNPTAFYLCASSPLSGASTEAFFGQGTRLTVV.

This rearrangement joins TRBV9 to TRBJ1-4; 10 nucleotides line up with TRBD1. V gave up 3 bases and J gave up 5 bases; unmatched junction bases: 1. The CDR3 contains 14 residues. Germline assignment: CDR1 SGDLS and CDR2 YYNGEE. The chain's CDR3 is CASSAGQGNEKLFF. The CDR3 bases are TGTGCCAGCAGCGCGGGACAGGGGAATGAAAAACTGTTTTTT.

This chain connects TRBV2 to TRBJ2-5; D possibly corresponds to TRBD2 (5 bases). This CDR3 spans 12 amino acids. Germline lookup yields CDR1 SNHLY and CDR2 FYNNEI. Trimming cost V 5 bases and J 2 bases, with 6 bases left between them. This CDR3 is CASSREQETQYF. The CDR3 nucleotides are TGTGCCAGCAGTAGGGAGCAAGAGACCCAGTACTTC.

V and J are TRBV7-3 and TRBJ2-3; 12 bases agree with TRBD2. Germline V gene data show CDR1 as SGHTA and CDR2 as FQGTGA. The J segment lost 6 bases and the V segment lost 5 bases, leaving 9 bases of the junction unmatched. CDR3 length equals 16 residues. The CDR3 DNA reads TGTGCCAGCAGCCCAGCTAGCGGGAGGGCCGGGGATACGCAGTATTTT. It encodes CASSPASGRAGDTQYF. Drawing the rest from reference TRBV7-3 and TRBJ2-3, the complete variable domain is GAGVSQTPSNKVTEKGKYVELRCDPISGHTALYWYRQSLGQGPEFLIYFQGTGAADDSGLPNDRFFAVRPEGSVSTLKIQRTERGDSAVYLCASSPASGRAGDTQYFGPGTRLTVL.

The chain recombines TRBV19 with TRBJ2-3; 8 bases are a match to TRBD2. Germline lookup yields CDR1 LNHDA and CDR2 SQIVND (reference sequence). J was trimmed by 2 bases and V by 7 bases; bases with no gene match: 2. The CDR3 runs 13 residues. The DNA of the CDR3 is TGTGCCAGTACAGGACTAGCCACAGATACGCAGTATTTT. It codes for CASTGLATDTQYF. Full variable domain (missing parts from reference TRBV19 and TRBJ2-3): DGGITQSPKYLFRKEGQNVTLSCEQNLNHDAMYWYRQDPGQGLRLIYYSQIVNDFQKGDIAEGYSVSREKKESFPLTVTSAQKNPTAFYLCASTGLATDTQYFGPGTRLTVL.

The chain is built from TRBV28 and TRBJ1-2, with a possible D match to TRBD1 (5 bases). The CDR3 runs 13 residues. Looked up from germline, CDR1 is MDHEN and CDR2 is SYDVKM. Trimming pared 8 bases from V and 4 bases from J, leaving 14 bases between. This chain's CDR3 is CASGLIQAYGYTF. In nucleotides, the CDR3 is TGTGCCAGCGGACTTATACAGGCCTATGGCTACACCTTC.

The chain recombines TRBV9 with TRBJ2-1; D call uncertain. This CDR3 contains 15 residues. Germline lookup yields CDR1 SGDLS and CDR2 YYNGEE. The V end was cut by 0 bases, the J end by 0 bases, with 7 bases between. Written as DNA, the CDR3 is TGTGCCAGCAGCGTAGTTGAGAGCTCCTACAATGAGCAGTTCTTC. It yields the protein CASSVVESSYNEQFF. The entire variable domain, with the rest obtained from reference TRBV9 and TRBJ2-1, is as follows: DSGVTQTPKHLITATGQRVTLRCSPRSGDLSVYWYQQSLDQGLQFLIQYYNGEERAKGNILERFSAQQFPDLHSELNLSSLELGDSALYFCASSVVESSYNEQFFGPGTRLTVL.

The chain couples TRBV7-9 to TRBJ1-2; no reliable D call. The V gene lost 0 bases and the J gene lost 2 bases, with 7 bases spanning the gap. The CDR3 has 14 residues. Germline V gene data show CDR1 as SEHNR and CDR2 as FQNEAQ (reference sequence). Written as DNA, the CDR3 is TGTGCCAGCAGCTTAGCGCAAGCCAACTATGGCTACACCTTC. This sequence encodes CASSLAQANYGYTF.

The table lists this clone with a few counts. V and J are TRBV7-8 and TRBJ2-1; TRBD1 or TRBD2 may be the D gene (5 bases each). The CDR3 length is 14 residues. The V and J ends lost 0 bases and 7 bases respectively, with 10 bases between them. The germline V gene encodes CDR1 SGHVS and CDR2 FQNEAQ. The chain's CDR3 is CASSLARGGNEQFF. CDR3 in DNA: TGTGCCAGCAGCTTAGCGAGGGGCGGAAATGAGCAGTTCTTC. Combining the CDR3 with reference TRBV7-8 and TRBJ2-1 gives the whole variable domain GAGVSQSPRYKVAKRGQDVALRCDPISGHVSLFWYQQALGQGPEFLTYFQNEAQLDKSGLPSDRFFAERPEGSVSTLKIQRTQQEDSAVYLCASSLARGGNEQFFGPGTRLTVL.

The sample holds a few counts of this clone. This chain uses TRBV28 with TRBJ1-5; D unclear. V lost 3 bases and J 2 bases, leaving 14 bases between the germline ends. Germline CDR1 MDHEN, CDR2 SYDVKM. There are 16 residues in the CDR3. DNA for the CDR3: TGTGCCAGCAGTTTCCGTGTGTCCTATGGCAATCAGCCCCAGCATTTT. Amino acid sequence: CASSFRVSYGNQPQHF.

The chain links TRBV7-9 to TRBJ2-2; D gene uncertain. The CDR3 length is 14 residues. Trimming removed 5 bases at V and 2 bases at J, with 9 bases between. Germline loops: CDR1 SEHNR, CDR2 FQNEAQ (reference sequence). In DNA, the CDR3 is TGTGCCAGCAGCGCGACCCAAAACACCGGGGAGCTGTTTTTT. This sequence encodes CASSATQNTGELFF.

CDR3: CASSPRSRAPGYNEQFF. CDR3 sequence (DNA): TGTGCCAGCAGCCCAAGATCTAGAGCCCCCGGGTACAATGAGCAGTTCTTC. This chain links TRBV14 with TRBJ2-1; D gene ambiguous. V was shortened by 4 bases and J by 4 bases, with 20 bases between the two germline ends. CDR3 length: 17 residues. Germline CDR1 reads SGHDN; CDR2 reads FVKESK. Supplemented by reference TRBV14 and TRBJ2-1, the full variable domain reads EAGVTQFPSHSVIEKGQTVTLRCDPISGHDNLYWYRRVMGKEIKFLLHFVKESKQDESGMPNNRFLAERTGGTYSTLKVQPAELEDSGVYFCASSPRSRAPGYNEQFFGPGTRLTVL.